This TCR beta chain was sequenced for a study of blood T cell repertoires in COVID-19 (dated by TCRdb to 2020 to 2021). In the study overall: Collaborator samples came from the United States, Italy and Spain and covered acute and convalescent phases of COVID-19. The repertoires were released in a freely available public database intended as a resource for research on the immune response to SARS-CoV-2. Samples came from the ongoing ImmuneRACE study (first 160 participants) plus 1,254 subjects from 6 global collaborators. The material from the prospective study consisted of cDNA or gDNA derived from T cells, B-cell-depleted T cells, or PBMCs. Where available, HLA class I and class II types were obtained from metadata supplied by the sample provider rather than from assay-based typing. Subjects who had been exposed to COVID-19, were actively infected with it, or had recovered from it provided the deeply sampled blood TCRbeta repertoires that made up the dataset. Nearly every sample came with metadata listing a de-identified subject ID, COVID-19 status, age in years and sex.

Enrolling through a virtual design, the prospective study's participants ranged in age from roughly 18 to 89 years and lived across roughly 24 United States geographic areas. In the prospective study, participants were assigned to cohorts based on the clinical history participants reported in a screening survey and a study questionnaire. ImmuneRACE Cohort 3 recovered participants were defined by two consecutive negative NP/OP PCR tests, healthcare professional clearance, or symptom resolution. In the prospective study, mobile phlebotomists collected whole blood, serum and a nasopharyngeal or oropharyngeal swab from each participant. Participants in the prospective study had the option to provide additional blood draws and questionnaires over a 2-month period. Before DNA extraction, prospective study blood samples were shipped either frozen or at room temperature. The investigation overall reported the following: Clinical and demographic metadata were provided uncurated, with the amount varying by source and participant.

V and J are truncated by 6 bases and 6 bases respectively, leaving an intervening sequence of 9 bases. The CDR3 spans 12 residues, from the cysteine through the phenylalanine. Of all the DNA, just the CDR3 is kept, 36 bases in frame from base 1. With respect to this clone: There is no known antigen for this receptor. No clone much larger than this one lies a single base away; base qualities are absent.

The immunoSEQ Assay, a bias-controlled multiplex PCR, was used to amplify TCRbeta CDR3 regions from genomic DNA. As for the authors' bioinformatics: The number of nucleated cells in each sample was estimated from the amplification of reference gene primers within the assay. Sequence reads were collapsed and filtered to measure the absolute abundance of every unique TCRbeta CDR3 rearrangement. Productive Simpson clonality was computed per sample as the square root of Simpson's diversity index over productive rearrangements. TCRdb re-hosts the immuneACCESS table, in-frame sequences only. Its copies lack some clones; in the studies checked, an unresolved V gene accounts for under half of them, and the cause for the rest is not known. That table gives V, J and clone size, and the DNA gave D and trimming. The sample data list roughly 300,000 clones, and about 89% of these were observed just once. The ten biggest clones cover less than 6% of the sample.

This chain joins TRBV12-3 or TRBV12-4 to TRBJ1-5; the best D guess is TRBD1, with 6 bases matching. The source is a woman aged 25 to 39 who had recovered from COVID-19. Sequencing input: PBMCs or T cells enriched from blood (not recorded which). The nucleotide sequence is given as TGTGCCAGCAGCTCAGGGGCTCAGCCCCAGCATTTT. This translates into CASSSGAQPQHF.